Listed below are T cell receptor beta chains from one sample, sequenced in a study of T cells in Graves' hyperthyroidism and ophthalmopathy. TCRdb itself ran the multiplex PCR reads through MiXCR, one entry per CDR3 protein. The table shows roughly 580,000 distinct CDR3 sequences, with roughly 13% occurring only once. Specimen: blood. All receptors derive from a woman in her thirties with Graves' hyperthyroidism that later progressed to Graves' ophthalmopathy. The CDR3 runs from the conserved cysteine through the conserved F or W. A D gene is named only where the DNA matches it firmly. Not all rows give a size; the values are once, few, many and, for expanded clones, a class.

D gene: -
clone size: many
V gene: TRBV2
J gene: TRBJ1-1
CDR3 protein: CASRALNTEAFF
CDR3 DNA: TGTGCCAGCAGAGCACTGAACACTGAAGCTTTCTTT

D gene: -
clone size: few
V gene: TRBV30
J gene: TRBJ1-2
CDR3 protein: CAWVRGAYGYTF
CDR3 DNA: TGTGCCTGGGTTCGGGGGGCCTATGGCTACACCTTC

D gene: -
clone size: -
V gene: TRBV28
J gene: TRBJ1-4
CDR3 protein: CASRIGGEKLFF
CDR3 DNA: TGTGCCAGCAGAATAGGGGGGGAAAAACTGTTTTTT

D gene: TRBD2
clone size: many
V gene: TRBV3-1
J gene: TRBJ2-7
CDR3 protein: CASSQDSGSHEQYF
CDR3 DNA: TGTGCCAGCAGCCAGGATAGCGGGAGCCACGAGCAGTACTTC

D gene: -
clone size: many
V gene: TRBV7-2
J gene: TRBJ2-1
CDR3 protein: CASSPQRSYNEQFF
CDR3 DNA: TGTGCCAGCAGTCCTCAGAGGTCTTACAATGAGCAGTTCTTC

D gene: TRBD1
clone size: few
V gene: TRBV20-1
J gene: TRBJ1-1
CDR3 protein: CSARLGQGGTEAFF
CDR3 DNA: TGCAGTGCTAGACTTGGGCAGGGGGGGACTGAAGCTTTCTTT

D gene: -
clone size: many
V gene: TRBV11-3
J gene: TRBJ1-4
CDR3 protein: CASSTSGEKLFF
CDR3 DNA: TGTGCCAGCAGCACGAGCGGCGAAAAACTGTTTTTT

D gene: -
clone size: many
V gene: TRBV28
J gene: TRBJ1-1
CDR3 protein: CASTDPAGERTEAFF
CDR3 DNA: TGTGCCAGCACCGACCCCGCAGGAGAAAGAACTGAAGCTTTCTTT

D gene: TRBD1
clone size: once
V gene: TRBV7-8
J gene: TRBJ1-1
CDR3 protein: CASSPRTGLMNTEAFF
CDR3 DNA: TGTGCCAGCAGCCCCCGGACAGGATTAATGAACACTGAAGCTTTCTTT

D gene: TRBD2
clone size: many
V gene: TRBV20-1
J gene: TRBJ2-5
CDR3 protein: CSAKSASGSQETQYF
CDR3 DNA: TGCAGTGCAAAGTCGGCTAGCGGGTCTCAAGAGACCCAGTACTTC

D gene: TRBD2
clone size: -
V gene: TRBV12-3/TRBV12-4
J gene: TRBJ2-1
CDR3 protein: CASSGGLAGAVEQFF
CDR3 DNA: TGTGCCAGCAGTGGAGGACTAGCGGGAGCAGTTGAGCAGTTCTTC

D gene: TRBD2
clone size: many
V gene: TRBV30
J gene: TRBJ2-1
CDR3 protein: CAWSGAGSYNEQFF
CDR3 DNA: TGTGCCTGGAGTGGAGCGGGATCGTACAATGAGCAGTTCTTC

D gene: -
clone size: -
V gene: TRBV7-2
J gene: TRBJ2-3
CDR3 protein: CASSSPRGLTDTQYF
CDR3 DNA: TGTGCCAGCAGCTCCCCTCGCGGCCTCACAGATACGCAGTATTTT

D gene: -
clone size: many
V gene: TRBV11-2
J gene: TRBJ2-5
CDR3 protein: CASSLVQDWETQYF
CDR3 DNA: TGTGCCAGCAGCTTAGTCCAGGACTGGGAGACCCAGTACTTC

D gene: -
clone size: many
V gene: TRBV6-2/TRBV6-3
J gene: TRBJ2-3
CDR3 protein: CASSYSRDSPTDTQYF
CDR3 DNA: TGTGCCAGCAGTTACTCTCGGGACTCTCCAACAGATACGCAGTATTTT

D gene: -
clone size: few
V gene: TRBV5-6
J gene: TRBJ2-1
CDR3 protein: CASSLVTEAYNEQFF
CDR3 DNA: TGTGCCAGCAGCTTGGTGACAGAGGCATACAATGAGCAGTTCTTC

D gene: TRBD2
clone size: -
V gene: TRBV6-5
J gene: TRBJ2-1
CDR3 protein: CASSSPSLGLAGTDEQFF
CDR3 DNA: TGTGCCAGCAGTTCCCCCTCTTTGGGACTAGCGGGAACAGATGAGCAGTTCTTC

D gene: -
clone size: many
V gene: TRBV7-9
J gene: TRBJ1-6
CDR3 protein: CASSLVNTNSPLHF
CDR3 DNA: TGTGCCAGCAGCTTAGTGAACACGAATTCACCCCTCCACTTT

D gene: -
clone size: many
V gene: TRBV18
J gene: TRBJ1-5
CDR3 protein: CASSPAGYGNQPQHF
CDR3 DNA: TGTGCCAGCTCCCCCGCGGGGTATGGCAATCAGCCCCAGCATTTT

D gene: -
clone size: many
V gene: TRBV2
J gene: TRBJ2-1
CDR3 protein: CASYTAGQRVNEQFF
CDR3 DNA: TGTGCCAGCTATACAGCGGGACAGCGAGTCAATGAGCAGTTCTTC

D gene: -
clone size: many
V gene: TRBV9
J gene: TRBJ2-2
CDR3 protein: CASSVGTWDGTGELFF
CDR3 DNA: TGTGCCAGCAGCGTAGGAACTTGGGATGGAACCGGGGAGCTGTTTTTT

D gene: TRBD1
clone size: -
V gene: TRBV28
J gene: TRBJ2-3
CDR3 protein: CASSSIHRTGETDTQYF
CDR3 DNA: TGTGCCAGCAGTTCCATCCACCGGACAGGGGAGACAGATACGCAGTATTTT

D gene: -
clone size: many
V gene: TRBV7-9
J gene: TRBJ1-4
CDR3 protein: CASTQRNNEKLFF
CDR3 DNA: TGTGCCAGCACCCAAAGGAATAATGAAAAACTGTTTTTT

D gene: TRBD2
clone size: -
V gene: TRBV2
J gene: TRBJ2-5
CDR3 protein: CASSEAAGGEETQYF
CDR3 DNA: TGTGCCAGCAGTGAAGCGGCGGGAGGGGAAGAGACCCAGTACTTC

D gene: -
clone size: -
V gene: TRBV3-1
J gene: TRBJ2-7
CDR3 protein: CASSQVDPTYEQYF
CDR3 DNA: TGTGCCAGCAGCCAAGTGGATCCTACCTACGAGCAGTACTTC

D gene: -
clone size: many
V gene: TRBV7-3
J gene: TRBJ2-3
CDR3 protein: CASSLYSGTDTQYF
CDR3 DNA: TGTGCCAGCAGCTTATACTCGGGCACAGATACGCAGTATTTT

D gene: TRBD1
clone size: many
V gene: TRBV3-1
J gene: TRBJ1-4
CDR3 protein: CASSLRTGQEKLFF
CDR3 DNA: TGTGCCAGCAGCCTCAGGACAGGGCAAGAAAAACTGTTTTTT

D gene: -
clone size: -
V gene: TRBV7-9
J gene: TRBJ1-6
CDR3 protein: CASSLREGNSPLHF
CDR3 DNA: TGTGCCAGCAGCTTAAGGGAGGGGAATTCACCCCTCCACTTT